This TCR beta chain was sequenced in a study of blood T cell repertoires in COVID-19. As for the study in general: PBMCs, B-cell-depleted T cells, or T cells provided the cDNA or gDNA that made up the material.

The repertoire was sequenced with immunoSEQ multiplex PCR; TCRdb's copy has only in-frame clones and lacks some. In the table there are 73,000 or so clones, roughly 83% of which are singletons. The CDR3 is 16 amino acids. Germline V gene sequence: CDR1 MNHEY, CDR2 SMNVEV (reference sequence). V was pared by 6 bases and J by 1 base, with 16 bases between. The rearrangement joins TRBV27 to TRBJ1-5, with D tentatively TRBD1 (6 bases). The TCR sequence derives from an older woman with acute or convalescent COVID-19. What was sequenced was peripheral blood. The CDR3 coding sequence is TGTGCCAGCAGCCCAACAGGGATGCGGAGCAATCAGCCCCAGCATTTT. Residues: CASSPTGMRSNQPQHF.